What follows is one T cell receptor beta chain and its context. The data were obtained in a study of blood T cell repertoires in COVID-19. Study-level information: Sample material is recorded as cDNA or gDNA derived from T cells, B-cell-depleted T cells, or PBMCs.

Libraries were prepared by immunoSEQ multiplex PCR; TCRdb keeps only in-frame clonotypes and omits some of them. Here the sample spans 45,000 to 65,000 clones, 65% to 85% being singletons. Germline lookup yields CDR1 MDHEN and CDR2 SYDVKM. This CDR3 is built from 15 residues. Trimming took 3 bases from V and 1 from J, leaving 10 bases between them. This clonotype was sampled from a man in his sixties or seventies with active or convalescent COVID-19. The J gene is TRBJ1-5, the V gene TRBV28; the D is unclear. The specimen was peripheral blood. The DNA for the CDR3 is TGTGCCAGCAGTTTGGGCAGGAGGAGCAATCAGCCCCAGCATTTT. Encoded protein: CASSLGRRSNQPQHF.